Each of the 13 T cell receptor beta chains below was sequenced from the same sample in a study of early T cells in non-severe SARS-CoV-2 infection. TCRdb reprocessed the 5' RACE reads with MiXCR, giving one entry per CDR3 protein. The table lists just under 65,000 distinct CDR3 sequences, around 13% of them singletons, with 4% to 4.5% in the top ten. The sample taken for sequencing was whole blood. The receptors were sampled from an adult who was a healthcare worker with PCR-confirmed SARS-CoV-2 infection or an uninfected control (not recorded which).

The chain is built from TRBV5-1 and TRBJ1-2; 10 positions match TRBD1. Germline V gene data show CDR1 as SGHRS and CDR2 as YFSETQ. Germline trimming cut 0 bases from V and 6 bases from J; bases unmatched to any gene: 2. The CDR3 extends over 14 amino acids. The CDR3 region is CASSLEGQGNGYTF. The CDR3 DNA is TGCGCCAGCAGCTTGGAGGGACAGGGGAATGGCTACACCTTC.

This clonotype was recorded a few times. This sequence joins TRBV29-1 and TRBJ2-5; maybe TRBD1 (6 bases). Germline CDR1 is SQVTM and CDR2 is ANQGSEA. The V end lost 6 bases, the J end lost 3 bases, and 17 bases lay between the germline ends. This CDR3 comprises 14 residues. The CDR3 coding sequence is TGCAGCGTCTTACCACGGGACACAGAAGAGACCCAGTACTTC. Translation: CSVLPRDTEETQYF. Supplemented by reference TRBV29-1 and TRBJ2-5, the full variable domain reads SAVISQKPSRDICQRGTSLTIQCQVDSQVTMMFWYRQQPGQSLTLIATANQGSEATYESGFVIDKFPISRPNLTFSTLTVSNMSPEDSSIYLCSVLPRDTEETQYFGPGTRLLVL.

The chain uses TRBV4-1 and TRBJ2-2; D unclear. The ends were cut back, 5 bases at V and 3 bases at J, with 10 bases in the middle. Germline values: CDR1 MGHRA, CDR2 YSYEKL. The CDR3 covers 14 residues. The CDR3 protein is CASSFLIYTGELFF. DNA for the CDR3: TGCGCCAGCAGCTTCTTGATTTACACCGGGGAGCTGTTTTTT.

This clonotype turned up a few times. CDR3 nucleotide sequence: TGTGCCAGCAGCTTGACAGGTCACACCGGGGAGCTGTTTTTT. As protein: CASSLTGHTGELFF. The V call is TRBV7-3, the J call TRBJ2-2; a possible D gene is TRBD1 (6 bases). The V end lost 3 bases, the J end lost 3 bases, and 8 bases lay between the germline ends. Germline CDR1 and CDR2: SGHTA and FQGTGA. The CDR3 is made up of 14 amino acids.

In this sample, this clonotype turned up a few times. CDR3 coding DNA: TGTGCCAGCACGGGGGCAGATACGCAGTATTTT. The encoded protein is CASTGADTQYF. The chain is built from TRBV2 and TRBJ2-3; weak D call: TRBD2 (6 bases). The CDR3 has 11 residues. Germline lookup yields CDR1 SNHLY and CDR2 FYNNEI. Trimming pared 7 bases from V and 4 bases from J, leaving 6 bases between.

The chain combines TRBV6-6 with TRBJ2-7; no clear D. V lost 5 bases and J 6 bases, leaving 8 bases between the germline ends. The CDR3 covers 11 residues. The germline V gene encodes CDR1 MNHNY and CDR2 SVGAGI (reference sequence). As DNA, the CDR3 is TGTGCCAGCAGTCTCGTGGTCGAGCAGTACTTC. It encodes CASSLVVEQYF.

The chain uses TRBV5-5 and TRBJ2-1; TRBD2 matches 7 bases. Trimming removed 4 bases from V and 3 bases from J; junction bases left unmatched: 1. The CDR3 length is 13 residues. Germline-derived CDR1 and CDR2 are SGHKS and YYEKEE (reference sequence). This CDR3 is CASSRTSYNEQFF. CDR3 in DNA: TGTGCCAGCAGCAGGACTAGCTACAATGAGCAGTTCTTC.

V is TRBV7-6 and J is TRBJ1-2, with D perhaps TRBD1 (6 bases). The germline V and J ends were trimmed by 1 base and 7 bases, with 13 bases remaining between them. CDR3 size: 14 residues. Germline loops: CDR1 SGHVS, CDR2 FNYEAQ. The CDR3, as DNA: TGTGCCAGCAGCTTAGTCTACGGGGGCGGTGGCTACACCTTC. This translates into CASSLVYGGGGYTF.

V gene TRBV11-3 combines with J gene TRBJ2-7, with 10 positions matching TRBD1. J was trimmed by 5 bases and V by 5 bases; bases with no gene match: 6. The germline gives CDR1 SGHNT, CDR2 YENEEA. This CDR3 has 14 residues. The CDR3 protein is CASSTDRGFDEQYF. CDR3 in DNA: TGTGCCAGCAGCACGGACAGGGGGTTCGACGAGCAGTACTTC.

This clonotype has at least ten counts. The chain carries TRBV19 and TRBJ2-1; no clear D. The V and J ends lost 3 bases and 7 bases respectively, with 7 bases between them. This CDR3 is 12 amino acids long. Germline assignment: CDR1 LNHDA and CDR2 SQIVND (reference sequence). This chain's CDR3 is CASSIPGNEQFF. In DNA form, the CDR3 reads TGTGCCAGTAGTATCCCGGGTAATGAGCAGTTCTTC.

This clonotype was detected only a few times. The chain recombines TRBV13 with TRBJ1-2; maybe TRBD1 (5 bases). Trimming shortened V by 5 bases and J by 4 bases, and 11 bases separated the two germline ends. This CDR3 contains 13 residues. CDR1 is PRHDT and CDR2 is FYEKMQ in the germline V gene (reference sequence). Here the CDR3 DNA reads TGTGCCAGCAGCCCTGGGACGGGCTATGGCTACACCTTC. Translation: CASSPGTGYGYTF. The complete variable domain, with remaining parts taken from reference TRBV13 and TRBJ1-2, reads AAGVIQSPRHLIKEKRETATLKCYPIPRHDTVYWYQQGPGQDPQFLISFYEKMQSDKGSIPDRFSAQQFSDYHSELNMSSLELGDSALYFCASSPGTGYGYTFGSGTRLTVV.

This clonotype was seen a handful of times. The chain carries TRBV6-5 and TRBJ1-2; 9 nucleotides align to TRBD1. In germline, CDR1 is MNHEY, CDR2 SVGAGI. There are 15 residues in the CDR3. With V trimmed by 6 bases and J by 4 bases, 9 bases remained unmatched. CDR3 sequence (DNA): TGTGCCAGCAGCGCAACCACGACAGGGGGCTATGGCTACACCTTC. Protein sequence: CASSATTTGGYGYTF.

The chain is built from TRBV11-2 and TRBJ2-7; TRBD2 is a possible D gene (5 bases). The V end lost 1 base, the J end lost 7 bases, and 17 bases lay between the germline ends. This CDR3 comprises 15 residues. From germline, CDR1 is SGHAT and CDR2 FQNNGV. CDR3 in amino acids: CASSLVKRSPREQYF. CDR3 DNA: TGTGCCAGCAGCTTAGTCAAGCGGAGTCCGCGGGAGCAGTACTTC. Full variable domain (missing parts from reference TRBV11-2 and TRBJ2-7): EAGVAQSPRYKIIEKRQSVAFWCNPISGHATLYWYQQILGQGPKLLIQFQNNGVVDDSQLPKDRFSAERLKGVDSTLKIQPAKLEDSAVYLCASSLVKRSPREQYFGPGTRLTVT.